The clone carrying this T cell receptor beta chain has more than one count but fewer than ten. This specimen comes from a study of T cells in Graves' hyperthyroidism and ophthalmopathy. TCR beta CDR3 region amplification was performed from RNA transcripts. When the TCR CDR3 underwent first-round RT-PCR, the HTBI primer set was used. TCRdb itself ran the multiplex PCR reads through MiXCR, one entry per CDR3 protein. There are about 560,000 distinct CDR3 sequences in the sample; 16% occur only once, and roughly 18% lies in the top ten. This CDR3 has 14 residues. Germline CDR1 SGHTA, CDR2 FQGNSA. J gave up 7 bases and V 4 bases, and 8 bases lay outside the gene matches.

This TCR was recovered from a woman younger than 35 with Graves' hyperthyroidism. The V call is TRBV7-2, the J call TRBJ2-7, with 9 bases lining up with TRBD2. Input material: blood. CDR3 bases: TGTGCCAGCAGCTGGGCTAGCGGGGAGAAAGAGCAGTACTTC. Protein sequence: CASSWASGEKEQYF.